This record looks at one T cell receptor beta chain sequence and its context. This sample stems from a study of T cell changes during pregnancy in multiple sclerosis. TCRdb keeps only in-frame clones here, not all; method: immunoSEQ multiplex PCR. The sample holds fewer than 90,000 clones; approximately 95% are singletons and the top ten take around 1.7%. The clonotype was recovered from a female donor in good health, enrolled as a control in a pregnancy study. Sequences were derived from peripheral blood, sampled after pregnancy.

Here the CDR3 reads CASSLGGLMTETQYF. For the CDR3, the DNA is TGTGCCAGCAGCTTAGGGGGCCTGATGACAGAGACCCAGTACTTC. The J gene is TRBJ2-5, the V gene TRBV7-9; TRBD1 is a possible D gene (5 bases). CDR1 SEHNR and CDR2 FQNEAQ come from the germline V gene (reference sequence). The V gene lost 1 base and the J gene lost 4 bases, with 13 bases spanning the gap. This CDR3 spans 15 amino acids.